This T cell receptor (beta chain) stems from a study of blood T cell repertoires in COVID-19. Turning to the study itself: Acute and convalescent COVID-19 specimens originated in the United States, Italy and Spain. PBMCs, B-cell-depleted T cells, or T cells were the source of the cDNA or gDNA that made up the material.

In the original analysis: Estimated nucleated cell counts came from reference gene primer amplification. Clones were sequenced by immunoSEQ multiplex PCR, and TCRdb holds only the in-frame ones, with some missing. V and J calls and clone size are given by that table; D and trimming were obtained from the DNA. Of under 45,000 clones listed, approximately 90% are singletons. CDR1 SGHRS and CDR2 YFSETQ come from the germline V gene. V lost 4 bases and J 8 bases, leaving 22 bases between the germline ends. The CDR3 sequence is 16 residues long. Source material: peripheral blood. The V gene is TRBV5-1, the J gene TRBJ2-1; tentatively, D is TRBD2 (6 bases). This TCR derives from a man aged 55 to 70 with acute or convalescent COVID-19. The CDR3 DNA reads TGCGCCAGCAGCCAAGCACCGGGACTTTCGGGCCATGAGCAGTTCTTC. Translation gives CASSQAPGLSGHEQFF.